This T cell receptor beta chain was found in a study of T cell changes during pregnancy in multiple sclerosis. The CDR3 runs to 14 residues. The germline V gene has CDR1 MNHEY and CDR2 SMNVEV (reference sequence). Here immunoSEQ multiplex PCR was the method, and the copy in TCRdb shows in-frame clones only, minus some. The table shows over 85,000 clones, with about nine tenths occurring only once. The receptor was derived from a female donor in good health, enrolled as a control in a pregnancy study. The gene calls are TRBV27 and TRBJ2-5; 10 bases agree with TRBD1. The last part of the DNA fits TRBJ2-7 better; the J call may be wrong. The sample here was peripheral blood, taken after pregnancy. The CDR3 region has the DNA TGTGCCAGCTCTTTGGACAGGGGGTCCTACGAGCAGTACTTC. This encodes CASSLDRGSYEQYF.